The clone carrying this T cell receptor (beta chain) was seen only once. The antigen is not known. The data were produced by immunoSEQ multiplex PCR, yet TCRdb's version contains in-frame clones alone and is incomplete. This table holds about 140,000 clones, just under 85% found once. This specimen belongs to a study of cytomegalovirus exposure and HLA in healthy donors. Study summary: Later analysis reported that the 120 or so validation repertoires shared the platform of the 500 to 850 first-cohort repertoires.

Regarding the study as a whole: Three of the chains that were CMV-associated were confirmed in vitro to be specific for CMV antigens.

This sequence originates from a woman in her 30s in good health and CMV-seronegative. The sequencing sample was made of PBMCs.

CDR3 amino acids: CASSEAPPPVPGELFF. CDR3 nucleotides: TGTGCCAGCAGTGAAGCCCCCCCGCCGGTTCCCGGGGAGCTGTTTTTT. J is TRBJ2-2 and V is TRBV2, with D unclear. Germline-derived CDR1 and CDR2 are SNHLY and FYNNEI. V dropped 0 bases and J dropped 6 bases, with 14 bases sitting between them. The CDR3 is 16 amino acids.